This record looks at one T cell receptor beta chain sequence and its context. This CDR3 comprises 15 residues. Germline CDR1 is SNHLY and CDR2 is FYNNEI. Germline trimming cut 6 bases from V and 10 bases from J; bases unmatched to any gene: 7. Original analysis: The authors estimated nucleated cell counts from reference gene primer amplification. Only in-frame clones appear in the TCRdb table, and some are missing; sequencing was by immunoSEQ multiplex PCR. V and J calls and clone size come straight from that table; D and trimming were deduced from the DNA. The sample has about 350,000 clones; 75% to 90% are singletons. This record comes from a study of blood T cell repertoires in COVID-19.

The source material was peripheral blood. This receptor was taken from a woman aged 60-75 years with COVID-19, enrolled during active disease. The rearrangement links TRBV2 to TRBJ2-1; 15 bases agree with TRBD2. CDR3 DNA sequence: TGTGCCAGCAGGTCGGGACTAGCGGGGGGCGGCGAGCAGTTCTTC. Translation gives CASRSGLAGGGEQFF.